These 24 T cell receptor beta chains came from one sample sequenced in a study of neurological immune-mediated disorders. A single record per CDR3 protein comes from TCRdb applying MiXCR to the 5' RACE reads. The data hold 25,000 to 40,000 distinct CDR3 sequences, with more than 1.3% observed a single time. Sequencing was carried out using PBMCs. These receptors all come from a woman aged 25 to 39 with multiple sclerosis.

This clonotype was found many times. The chain has TRBV12-3 or TRBV12-4 and TRBJ2-3; TRBD2 agrees at 11 bases. Trimming removed 8 bases from V and 8 bases from J; junction bases left unmatched: 12. The CDR3 extends over 15 amino acids. CDR3 nucleotides: TGTGCCAGCTTAGCGGGGGGGCCCACCGTCGGTACGCAGTATTTT. Translated, it gives CASLAGGPTVGTQYF.

This clonotype was counted many times. This chain connects TRBV28 to TRBJ2-7, with 10 bases lining up with TRBD1. The V gene end was trimmed by 6 bases and the J gene end by 2 bases; junction bases not matched to a gene: 7. The CDR3 length is 15 residues. In germline, CDR1 is MDHEN, CDR2 SYDVKM. The CDR3 nucleotides read TGTGCCAGCAGGGGCCCGGGACAGGGGACCTACGAGCAGTACTTC. Translated, it gives CASRGPGQGTYEQYF.

Many counts were recorded for this clonotype. The chain couples TRBV5-1 to TRBJ1-5; 8 bases align to TRBD1. Germline loops: CDR1 SGHRS, CDR2 YFSETQ. J was trimmed by 2 bases and V by 4 bases; bases with no gene match: 8. There are 16 residues in the CDR3. This CDR3 is CASSPTGVAGNQPQHF. The CDR3 DNA reads TGCGCCAGCAGCCCGACAGGGGTGGCGGGCAATCAGCCCCAGCATTTT.

This clonotype was recorded at least ten times. The V call is TRBV7-2, the J call TRBJ1-1; no firm D call. V was clipped by 5 bases and J by 4 bases, with 17 bases between them. The CDR3 has 15 amino acids. Germline CDR1 and CDR2: SGHTA and FQGNSA. CDR3 sequence (DNA): TGTGCCAGCAGCCCCCCGCACGTGGGCGGCACTGAAGCTTTCTTT. The encoded protein is CASSPPHVGGTEAFF. Based on the CDR3 plus reference TRBV7-2 and TRBJ1-1, the full variable domain is GAGVSQSPSNKVTEKGKDVELRCDPISGHTALYWYRQSLGQGLEFLIYFQGNSAPDKSGLPSDRFSAERTGGSVSTLTIQRTQQEDSAVYLCASSPPHVGGTEAFFGQGTRLTVV.

The table lists this clonotype with many counts. The rearrangement uses TRBV5-1 and TRBJ2-7; D is uncertain. CDR1 and CDR2 from the germline V gene are SGHRS and YFSETQ. V was pared by 2 bases and J by 2 bases, with 14 bases between. The CDR3 extends over 15 amino acids. The CDR3 here is CASSLTPGSAYEQYF. For the CDR3, the DNA is TGCGCCAGCAGCTTAACTCCTGGCTCTGCCTACGAGCAGTACTTC. The variable domain in full, completed from reference TRBV5-1 and TRBJ2-7, reads KAGVTQTPRYLIKTRGQQVTLSCSPISGHRSVSWYQQTPGQGLQFLFEYFSETQRNKGNFPGRFSGRQFSNSRSEMNVSTLELGDSALYLCASSLTPGSAYEQYFGPGTRLTVT.

This clonotype was seen ten or more times. CDR3 protein: CASSSPPGENEQYF. The CDR3 region has the DNA TGTGCCAGCAGTTCCCCCCCGGGTGAGAACGAGCAGTACTTC. V usage is TRBV12-3 or TRBV12-4 and J usage is TRBJ2-7; no firm D call. V was pared by 4 bases and J by 5 bases, with 15 bases between. CDR3 length: 14 amino acids.

This clonotype occurred many times. The chain carries TRBV6-4 and TRBJ2-1, with TRBD2 matching over 8 bases. V lost 6 bases and J lost 3; bases outside the gene matches: 7. This CDR3 has 15 residues. Germline loops: CDR1 MRHNA, CDR2 SNTAGT. The CDR3 coding sequence is TGTGCCAGCAGCTCTAGTAGCGGGGACTACAATGAGCAGTTCTTC. Protein product: CASSSSSGDYNEQFF.

This clonotype has ten or more counts. The chain joins TRBV20-1 to TRBJ2-3; D is undetermined. The CDR3 covers 10 residues. The germline V gene encodes CDR1 DFQATT and CDR2 SNEGSKA (reference sequence). The CDR3 here is CSAVGDTQYF. In DNA form, the CDR3 reads TGCAGCGCCGTCGGAGATACGCAGTATTTT.

This clonotype was seen repeatedly, ten times or more. This sequence joins TRBV7-2 and TRBJ1-4; D gene unclear. Germline-derived CDR1 and CDR2 are SGHTA and FQGNSA. With 7 bases removed from V and 0 bases from J, the gap between germline ends came to 6 bases. The CDR3 sequence is 13 residues long. The CDR3 region is CASTSPTNEKLFF. The DNA for the CDR3 is TGTGCCAGCACCTCACCAACTAATGAAAAACTGTTTTTT.

This clonotype has a handful of counts. The germline gene is not matched at one end of the junction; a read error may be the cause. The chain couples TRBV3-1 to TRBJ1-2; tentative D call: TRBD1 (6 bases). The germline V gene has CDR1 LGHDT and CDR2 YNNKEL (reference sequence). The CDR3 sequence is 12 residues long. The DNA of the CDR3 is TGTGACAGCAGCAAAGGGGGGAAAGGCTACACCTTC. The encoded protein is CDSSKGGKGYTF.

The sample holds many counts of this clonotype. The chain has TRBV20-1 and TRBJ2-2; 8 positions match TRBD2. The ends lost 3 bases at V and 4 bases at J; junction bases unmatched: 4. The CDR3 covers 14 residues. Germline CDR1 reads DFQATT; CDR2 reads SNEGSKA (reference sequence). CDR3 DNA sequence: TGCAGTGCTAGGGGCGGGGGGCTCACCGGGGAGCTGTTTTTT. Amino acid sequence: CSARGGGLTGELFF.

For this clonotype: The CDR3 end shows no conserved phenylalanine or tryptophan, and so a read error is likely. CDR3 residues: CASSLGGKATDTQYI. Here the CDR3 DNA reads TGTGCCAGCAGCTTAGGGGGGAAGGCCACAGATACGCAGTATATT. The chain carries TRBV7-9 and TRBJ2-3; D is perhaps TRBD1 or TRBD2 (5 bases each). The CDR3 runs to 15 residues. Germline V gene data show CDR1 as SEHNR and CDR2 as FQNEAQ (reference sequence). Trimming took off 1 base at V and 2 bases at J, with 10 bases between the two ends.

This clonotype was counted at least ten times. The chain links TRBV7-2 to TRBJ2-3; D gene uncertain. V gave up 5 bases and J gave up 6 bases, with 9 bases separating them. CDR3 size: 12 residues. Germline V gene data show CDR1 as SGHTA and CDR2 as FQGNSA. In DNA form, the CDR3 reads TGTGCCAGCAGCGTAAGTGCTGATACGCAGTATTTT. Translated, it gives CASSVSADTQYF.

This clonotype appeared a few times. The V gene is TRBV20-1, the J gene TRBJ1-5; perhaps TRBD1 as D (5 bases). Between the trimmed V and J ends, which lost 6 bases and 4 bases, there was a span of 10 bases. Germline V gene lookup returns CDR1 DFQATT and CDR2 SNEGSKA (reference sequence). The CDR3 consists of 12 residues. CDR3 DNA sequence: TGCAGTGCCACAACAGGTAATCAGCCCCAGCATTTT. Encoded protein: CSATTGNQPQHF.

This clonotype was seen ten or more times. The chain couples TRBV5-1 to TRBJ2-2; no firm D call. The CDR3 length is 14 residues. In germline, CDR1 is SGHRS, CDR2 YFSETQ. Trimming cost V 3 bases and J 6 bases, with 12 bases left between them. This chain's CDR3 is CASSYYRDAGELFF. CDR3 sequence (DNA): TGCGCCAGCAGCTATTACAGAGACGCCGGGGAGCTGTTTTTT. The full variable domain, its missing parts supplied by reference TRBV5-1 and TRBJ2-2, is KAGVTQTPRYLIKTRGQQVTLSCSPISGHRSVSWYQQTPGQGLQFLFEYFSETQRNKGNFPGRFSGRQFSNSRSEMNVSTLELGDSALYLCASSYYRDAGELFFGEGSRLTVL.

This clonotype appeared many times. J is TRBJ2-5 and V is TRBV6-1, with a weak D call TRBD1 (5 bases). With 2 bases removed from V and 1 base from J, the gap between germline ends came to 14 bases. Germline CDR1 MNHNS, CDR2 SASEGT. The CDR3 is made up of 16 amino acids. The CDR3 DNA reads TGTGCCAGCAGTGAACGGCAGGGTACTTTCCAAGAGACCCAGTACTTC. Its protein is CASSERQGTFQETQYF.

This clonotype was seen at least ten times. The chain combines TRBV6-4 with TRBJ1-2; D not resolved. V was clipped by 0 bases and J by 11 bases, with 13 bases between them. This CDR3 is built from 13 residues. Germline assignment: CDR1 MRHNA and CDR2 SNTAGT. The CDR3 loop reads CASSDSSQLEYTF. The CDR3 coding sequence is TGTGCCAGCAGTGACTCGAGTCAACTAGAGTACACCTTC.

This clonotype was seen many times. The rearrangement links TRBV7-9 to TRBJ2-7; TRBD1 matches 8 bases. The CDR3 has 14 residues. Looked up from germline, CDR1 is SEHNR and CDR2 is FQNEAQ (reference sequence). V was clipped by 1 base and J by 3 bases; unmatched bases: 2. The CDR3 nucleotides read TGTGCCAGCAGCTTAGGACAGGGGCGCTACGAGCAGTACTTC. It is translated as CASSLGQGRYEQYF.

V is TRBV2 and J is TRBJ1-5; D may be TRBD1 (5 bases). The germline V and J ends were trimmed by 6 bases and 6 bases, with 9 bases remaining between them. The CDR3 length is 12 residues. Germline V gene sequence: CDR1 SNHLY, CDR2 FYNNEI. The CDR3 DNA sequence: TGTGCCAGCAGCCCCGGGGGTCAGCCCCAGCATTTT. This translates into CASSPGGQPQHF. The full variable domain, in which reference TRBV2 and TRBJ1-5 provide the parts outside the CDR3, is EPEVTQTPSHQVTQMGQEVILRCVPISNHLYFYWYRQILGQKVEFLVSFYNNEISEKSEIFDDQFSVERPDGSNFTLKIRSTKLEDSAMYFCASSPGGQPQHFGDGTRLSIL.

This clonotype was observed at least ten times. V and J are TRBV5-1 and TRBJ2-7; a weak D match, TRBD2 (5 bases). V was cut by 4 bases and J by 3 bases, with 11 bases left in between. The CDR3 length is 13 residues. CDR1 SGHRS and CDR2 YFSETQ come from the germline V gene. CDR3 loop: CASSTWTGYEQYF. CDR3 sequence (DNA): TGCGCCAGCAGCACATGGACTGGCTACGAGCAGTACTTC.

This clonotype was detected many times. The V call is TRBV7-2, the J call TRBJ2-7; 9 nucleotides line up with TRBD1. CDR3 size: 15 residues. Looked up from germline, CDR1 is SGHTA and CDR2 is FQGNSA. The trim removed 5 bases at V and 3 bases at J, leaving 8 bases unmatched. CDR3 region: CASSPGSDRGYEQYF. In DNA, the CDR3 is TGTGCCAGCAGCCCCGGGTCGGACAGGGGCTACGAGCAGTACTTC.

This clonotype was detected many times. The genes are TRBV12-3 or TRBV12-4 and TRBJ2-7; possible D gene TRBD2, 5 bases. Trimming shortened V by 6 bases and J by 7 bases, and 22 bases separated the two germline ends. This CDR3 comprises 15 residues. Here the CDR3 DNA reads TGTGCCAGCAGGCTTAGGGAGTCTCGAATGGGGGAGCAGTACTTC. It translates to CASRLRESRMGEQYF.

This clonotype was observed many times. The genes are TRBV28 and TRBJ1-5; no clear D. Per germline, CDR1 MDHEN and CDR2 SYDVKM. CDR3 length equals 13 residues. V gave up 2 bases and J gave up 5 bases, with 7 bases separating them. The CDR3 sequence: CASSLSTYQPQHF. Here the CDR3 DNA reads TGTGCCAGCAGTTTAAGTACGTATCAGCCCCAGCATTTT.

In its sample, this clonotype was seen many times. The chain couples TRBV6-5 to TRBJ1-1; 7 bases are a match to TRBD1. Germline trimming cut 2 bases from V and 10 bases from J; bases unmatched to any gene: 10. This CDR3 has 14 residues. Germline loops: CDR1 MNHEY, CDR2 SVGAGI. The DNA for the CDR3 is TGTGCCAGCAGTTACGCAAACCGGAGGGGGCGAGCTTTCTTT. It specifies CASSYANRRGRAFF.